This T cell receptor (beta chain) was obtained from a study of T cells in Graves' hyperthyroidism and ophthalmopathy. Overall study results and limits: Ophthalmopathy was predicted by the model a median of around 5.9 months ahead of onset. Among clonotypes expanded in thyroid above 0.001, most were also found in blood.

With respect to this clonotype: Antigen: not known.

Patients counted as stable if ophthalmopathy did not develop within 18 months. Patients with uncontrolled infections, other autoimmune diseases, pregnancy or lactation were excluded. Germline V gives CDR1 ENHRY, CDR2 SYGVKD. V lost 3 bases to trimming and J lost 5 bases, with 14 bases between them. This CDR3 spans 15 amino acids. What was amplified from RNA transcripts were TCR beta CDR3 regions. HTBI primers drove first-round RT-PCR of the TCR CDR3. Via MiXCR, TCRdb re-called the multiplex PCR reads, giving one row per CDR3 protein. The sample shows roughly 100,000 distinct CDR3 sequences, approximately 50% of them seen only once.

The sequence was collected from a man aged 35-49 years with Graves' hyperthyroidism. The source material was blood. The V call is TRBV10-3, the J call TRBJ2-1, with D uncertain. The CDR3 region is CAISDDRGSNNEQFF. The DNA of the CDR3 is TGTGCCATCAGTGACGACCGAGGTTCGAACAATGAGCAGTTCTTC.